This is a list of T cell receptor beta chains from one sample in a study of T cells after yellow fever vaccination. TCRdb analysed the 5' RACE reads with MiXCR anew, one entry per CDR3 protein. The table has 500,000 to 700,000 distinct CDR3 sequences, less than 20% seen once; the top ten hold 13% to 15%. The source was PBMCs, collected 15 days after the yellow fever booster vaccination. All receptors come from a man under 40 who received the YFV17D yellow fever vaccine. Both conserved end residues are part of each CDR3. Fields, in order: clone size, D gene, V gene, J gene, CDR3 protein, CDR3 DNA. D genes are given only for firm matches. The size field is filled for only some rows; it gives once, few, many or a size class.

clone size: few
D gene: TRBD1
V gene: TRBV29-1
J gene: TRBJ2-5
CDR3 protein: CSAWTGGLETQYF
CDR3 DNA: TGCAGCGCTTGGACAGGGGGGTTGGAGACCCAGTACTTC

clone size: few
D gene: .
V gene: TRBV7-9
J gene: TRBJ2-2
CDR3 protein: CASGATGELFF
CDR3 DNA: TGTGCCAGCGGCGCTACCGGGGAGCTGTTTTTT

clone size: few
D gene: .
V gene: TRBV7-8
J gene: TRBJ2-5
CDR3 protein: CASSLAVTPQYF
CDR3 DNA: TGTGCCAGCAGCTTAGCGGTGACGCCCCAGTACTTC

clone size: few
D gene: .
V gene: TRBV6-1
J gene: TRBJ2-5
CDR3 protein: CASSEVALETQYF
CDR3 DNA: TGTGCCAGCAGTGAAGTCGCTTTGGAGACCCAGTACTTC

clone size: few
D gene: .
V gene: TRBV5-6
J gene: TRBJ2-7
CDR3 protein: CASSLVQQRGYEQYF
CDR3 DNA: TGTGCCAGCAGCTTGGTTCAGCAGAGGGGCTACGAGCAGTACTTC

clone size: few
D gene: .
V gene: TRBV14
J gene: TRBJ2-5
CDR3 protein: CASSQEIFETQYF
CDR3 DNA: TGTGCCAGCAGCCAAGAGATCTTTGAGACCCAGTACTTC

clone size: .
D gene: TRBD2
V gene: TRBV5-1
J gene: TRBJ2-3
CDR3 protein: CASSSGTSGGKTDTQYF
CDR3 DNA: TGCGCCAGCAGCTCCGGGACTAGCGGAGGAAAGACAGATACGCAGTATTTT

clone size: .
D gene: TRBD2
V gene: TRBV12-3/TRBV12-4
J gene: TRBJ2-5
CDR3 protein: CASIRAGEGETQYF
CDR3 DNA: TGTGCCAGCATTAGAGCGGGAGAAGGAGAGACCCAGTACTTC

clone size: .
D gene: TRBD2
V gene: TRBV5-1
J gene: TRBJ2-3
CDR3 protein: CASRRGASASTDTQYF
CDR3 DNA: TGCGCCAGCAGGCGGGGGGCTAGCGCTAGCACAGATACGCAGTATTTT

clone size: few
D gene: .
V gene: TRBV7-2
J gene: TRBJ2-7
CDR3 protein: CASSWEGDLIYEQYF
CDR3 DNA: TGTGCCAGCAGCTGGGAGGGGGACCTCATCTACGAGCAGTACTTC

clone size: .
D gene: .
V gene: TRBV2
J gene: TRBJ2-5
CDR3 protein: CASSPQHPAEETQYF
CDR3 DNA: TGTGCCAGCAGTCCCCAGCACCCGGCGGAGGAGACCCAGTACTTC

clone size: .
D gene: .
V gene: TRBV15
J gene: TRBJ2-7
CDR3 protein: CATSRSDGIGEQYF
CDR3 DNA: TGTGCCACCAGCAGGTCGGACGGGATCGGCGAGCAGTACTTC

clone size: .
D gene: .
V gene: TRBV20-1
J gene: TRBJ2-2
CDR3 protein: CSARGYSNTGELFF
CDR3 DNA: TGCAGTGCTAGAGGGTACTCGAACACCGGGGAGCTGTTTTTT

clone size: .
D gene: TRBD2
V gene: TRBV6-2/TRBV6-3
J gene: TRBJ2-1
CDR3 protein: CASSRLPGLADNEQFF
CDR3 DNA: TGTGCCAGCAGCCGACTACCGGGACTAGCGGACAATGAGCAGTTCTTC

clone size: .
D gene: TRBD2
V gene: TRBV7-2
J gene: TRBJ2-1
CDR3 protein: CASSPGGGANNEQFF
CDR3 DNA: TGTGCCAGCAGCCCGGGAGGAGGGGCCAACAATGAGCAGTTCTTC

clone size: .
D gene: TRBD2
V gene: TRBV20-1
J gene: TRBJ2-7
CDR3 protein: CSARDDYGAGGYEQYF
CDR3 DNA: TGCAGTGCTAGGGACGACTACGGAGCGGGAGGCTACGAGCAGTACTTC

clone size: .
D gene: .
V gene: TRBV20-1
J gene: TRBJ2-3
CDR3 protein: CSAPKILGRLDTDTQYF
CDR3 DNA: TGCAGTGCTCCCAAGATACTAGGACGCCTAGACACAGATACGCAGTATTTT

clone size: .
D gene: .
V gene: TRBV5-1
J gene: TRBJ2-3
CDR3 protein: CASSLAGTPTDTQYF
CDR3 DNA: TGCGCCAGCAGCTTGGCCGGGACTCCCACAGATACGCAGTATTTT

clone size: few
D gene: .
V gene: TRBV29-1
J gene: TRBJ2-3
CDR3 protein: CSVVGRPPDTQYF
CDR3 DNA: TGCAGCGTTGTTGGGAGGCCGCCAGATACGCAGTATTTT

clone size: few
D gene: TRBD1
V gene: TRBV19
J gene: TRBJ2-3
CDR3 protein: CASTMTGKKGDTQYF
CDR3 DNA: TGTGCCAGTACCATGACAGGGAAAAAGGGAGATACGCAGTATTTT

clone size: .
D gene: TRBD2
V gene: TRBV7-2
J gene: TRBJ2-7
CDR3 protein: CASGSVAGGRLEQYF
CDR3 DNA: TGTGCCAGCGGTTCCGTAGCGGGGGGGAGGCTCGAGCAGTACTTC

clone size: once
D gene: .
V gene: TRBV5-4
J gene: TRBJ1-2
CDR3 protein: CASSLENLNYGYTF
CDR3 DNA: TGTGCCAGCAGCTTGGAGAACCTTAACTATGGCTACACCTTC

clone size: .
D gene: TRBD1
V gene: TRBV25-1
J gene: TRBJ2-7
CDR3 protein: CASRNTGTGRSYEQYF
CDR3 DNA: TGTGCCAGCAGAAACACCGGGACAGGGCGGTCCTACGAGCAGTACTTC

clone size: .
D gene: .
V gene: TRBV27
J gene: TRBJ2-7
CDR3 protein: CASSSFFQKTGASNEQYF
CDR3 DNA: TGTGCCAGCAGTAGTTTCTTCCAAAAAACAGGTGCCTCCAACGAGCAGTACTTC

clone size: .
D gene: TRBD2
V gene: TRBV5-6
J gene: TRBJ2-1
CDR3 protein: CASSLVGTSASNEQFF
CDR3 DNA: TGTGCCAGCAGCCTCGTGGGGACTAGCGCTAGTAACGAGCAATTCTTC

clone size: many
D gene: TRBD2
V gene: TRBV20-1
J gene: TRBJ2-7
CDR3 protein: CSARDGGRAISVHEQYF
CDR3 DNA: TGCAGTGCTAGAGATGGAGGGAGGGCCATTAGCGTCCACGAGCAGTACTTC

clone size: few
D gene: TRBD1
V gene: TRBV5-1
J gene: TRBJ2-1
CDR3 protein: CASSLVGTGLRDEQFF
CDR3 DNA: TGCGCCAGCAGCTTGGTAGGGACAGGACTTCGGGATGAGCAGTTCTTC

clone size: few
D gene: TRBD2
V gene: TRBV24-1
J gene: TRBJ2-1
CDR3 protein: CATSDLQQAGARNEQFF
CDR3 DNA: TGTGCCACCAGTGATTTGCAACAAGCGGGGGCTCGCAATGAGCAGTTCTTC

clone size: many
D gene: .
V gene: TRBV7-2
J gene: TRBJ2-5
CDR3 protein: CASSFLGETQYF
CDR3 DNA: TGTGCCAGCAGTTTTCTCGGCGAGACCCAGTACTTC